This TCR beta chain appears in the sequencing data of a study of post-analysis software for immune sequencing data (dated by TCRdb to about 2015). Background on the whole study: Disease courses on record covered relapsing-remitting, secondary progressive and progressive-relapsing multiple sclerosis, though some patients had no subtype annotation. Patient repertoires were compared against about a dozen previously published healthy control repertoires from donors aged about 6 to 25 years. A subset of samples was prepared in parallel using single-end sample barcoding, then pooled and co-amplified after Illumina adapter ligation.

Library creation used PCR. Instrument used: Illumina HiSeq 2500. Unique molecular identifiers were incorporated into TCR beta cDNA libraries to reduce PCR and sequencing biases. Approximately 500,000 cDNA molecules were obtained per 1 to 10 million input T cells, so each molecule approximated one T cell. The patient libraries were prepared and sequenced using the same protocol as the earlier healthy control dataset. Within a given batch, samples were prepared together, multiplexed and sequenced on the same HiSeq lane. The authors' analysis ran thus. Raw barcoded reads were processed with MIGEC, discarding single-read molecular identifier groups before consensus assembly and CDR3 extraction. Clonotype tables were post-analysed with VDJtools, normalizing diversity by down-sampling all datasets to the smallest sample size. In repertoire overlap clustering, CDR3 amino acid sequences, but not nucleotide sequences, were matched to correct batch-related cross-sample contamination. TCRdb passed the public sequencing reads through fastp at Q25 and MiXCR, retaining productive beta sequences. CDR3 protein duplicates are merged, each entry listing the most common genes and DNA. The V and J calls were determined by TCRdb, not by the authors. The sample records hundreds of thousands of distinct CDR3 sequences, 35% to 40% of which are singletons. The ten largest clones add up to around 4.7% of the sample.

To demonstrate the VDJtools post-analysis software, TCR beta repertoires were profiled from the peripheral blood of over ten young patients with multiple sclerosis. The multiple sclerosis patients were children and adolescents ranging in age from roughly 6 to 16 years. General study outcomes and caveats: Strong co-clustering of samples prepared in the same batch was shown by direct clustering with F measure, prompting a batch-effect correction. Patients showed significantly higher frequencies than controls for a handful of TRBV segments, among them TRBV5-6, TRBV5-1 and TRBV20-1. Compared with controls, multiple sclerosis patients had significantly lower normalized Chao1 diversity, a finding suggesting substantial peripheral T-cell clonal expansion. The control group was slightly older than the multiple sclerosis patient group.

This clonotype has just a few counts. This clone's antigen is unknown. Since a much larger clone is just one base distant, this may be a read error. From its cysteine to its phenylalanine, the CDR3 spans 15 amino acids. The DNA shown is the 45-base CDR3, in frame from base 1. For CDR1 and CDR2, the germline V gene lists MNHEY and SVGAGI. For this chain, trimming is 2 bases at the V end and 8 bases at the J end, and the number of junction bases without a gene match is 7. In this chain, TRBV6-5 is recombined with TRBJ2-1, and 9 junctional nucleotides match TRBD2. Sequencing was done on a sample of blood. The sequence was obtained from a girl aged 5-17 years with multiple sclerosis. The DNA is TGTGCCAGCAGTTACAGTGGCGGGAGGGGCTATGAGCAGTTCTTC. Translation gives CASSYSGGRGYEQFF.